These T cell receptor beta chains were read from a single sample in a study of T cell responses to AZD1222 COVID-19 vaccine. Clones were read by immunoSEQ multiplex PCR, and TCRdb kept only the in-frame ones, dropping some. The sample lists about 150,000 clones, about nine tenths occurring once. The material sequenced was peripheral blood, taken on day 0 of MenACWY control vaccination. The receptor set was obtained from an adult in good health. Both conserved end residues are part of each CDR3.

V gene	J gene	CDR3 protein
TRBV7-9	TRBJ1-5	CASSFGVGQPQHF
TRBV7-6	TRBJ1-2	CASSLTRTGFGYTF
TRBV14	TRBJ2-1	CASSQINYNEQFF
TRBV30	TRBJ1-2	CAWTHSGKHGYTF
TRBV9	TRBJ1-2	CASSVGREGYGYTF
TRBV3-1/TRBV3-2	TRBJ2-1	CASSSSGGAQFF
TRBV6-5	TRBJ2-1	CASLSGLAGGTEQFF
TRBV18	TRBJ1-1	CASSPLGHWNTEAFF
TRBV3-1/TRBV3-2	TRBJ1-6	CASSQGRATLHF
TRBV5-1	TRBJ1-4	CASSGDRGQASTNEKLFF
TRBV12-3/TRBV12-4	TRBJ1-2	CASSLGQERGYTF
TRBV11-2	TRBJ1-5	CASSSEGTQHF
TRBV28	TRBJ2-3	CASSPGLAGEWGRGDTQYF
TRBV19	TRBJ1-5	CASSTLTGTGGQPQHF
TRBV30	TRBJ1-1	CAWRLGPKNTEAFF
TRBV14	TRBJ2-7	CASSHFYEQYF
TRBV4-2	TRBJ1-3	CASSQVEAAGNTIYF
TRBV3-1/TRBV3-2	TRBJ2-2	CASSPRGYTGELFF
TRBV7-8	TRBJ1-2	CASSRSVDYGYTF
TRBV28	TRBJ2-3	CASTPLAGTDTQYF
TRBV19	TRBJ2-1	CASSIDRRNEQFF
TRBV5-1	TRBJ1-1	CASSLDREGTEAFF
TRBV2	TRBJ1-3	CASSEWGSGNTIYF
TRBV2	TRBJ2-5	CASRSRVPSGETQYF
TRBV7-3	TRBJ2-1	CASSPRTSAGSSYNEQFF
TRBV5-6	TRBJ1-1	CASSPLTGRGTEAFF